This record looks at one TCR beta chain sequence and its context. Its binding antigen is unknown. No clone much larger than this one lies a single base away; base qualities are absent. Trimming leaves V shorter by 6 bases and J shorter by 1 base, with the junction holding 4 bases beyond the gene matches. From the cysteine up to the phenylalanine, the CDR3 has a length of 15 residues. Just the 45-base CDR3 DNA is kept, in frame starting at base 1. CDR1 is given as WSHSY and CDR2 as SAAADI, both from the germline V gene. Whole blood was collected in K2EDTA tubes by collaborating institutions according to the institutions' own protocols. For TCRbeta analysis, collaborators shipped samples in one of three forms: frozen whole blood, isolated PBMCs, or DNA extracted from either of those sample types. This entry comes from a study of blood T cell repertoires in COVID-19 (dated by TCRdb to about 2020). Describing the broader study: Samples covering the acute and convalescent phases of COVID-19 were provided by collaborators in the United States, Italy and Spain. The material from the prospective study consisted of cDNA or gDNA derived from T cells, B-cell-depleted T cells, or PBMCs. Deeply sampled blood TCRbeta repertoires from subjects exposed to, actively infected with, or recovered from COVID-19 were included in the dataset. The repertoires were released in a freely available public database meant as a resource for research on the immune response to SARS-CoV-2. Samples were obtained from the ongoing ImmuneRACE study (first 160 participants) and from over a thousand subjects provided by 6 global collaborators. A de-identified subject ID, COVID-19 status, age in years and sex were almost always included in the sample metadata. Where HLA class I and class II types were available, the types were taken from metadata supplied by the sample provider, not from assay-based typing. The study at large found these results: Clinical and demographic metadata were provided uncurated, with the amount varying by source and participant.

The immunoSEQ Assay, a bias-controlled multiplex PCR, was used to amplify TCRbeta CDR3 regions from genomic DNA. In the paper's pipeline: Nucleated cell counts per sample were estimated from amplification of reference gene primers within the assay. Sequence reads were collapsed and filtered to measure the absolute abundance of every unique TCRbeta CDR3 rearrangement. For each sample, productive Simpson clonality was calculated by taking the square root of Simpson's diversity index across productive rearrangements. The immuneACCESS repertoire file appears here via TCRdb, limited to in-frame rearrangements. These files lack a portion of the clones; in checked studies, under half of the deficit traces to unresolved V genes, and the cause of the others is not known. That table supplies the V and J calls and clone size; D and trimming were determined from the DNA. This sample gives some 68,000 clones in total; 89% of them show up just once. About 8.1% of the sample belongs to the ten largest clones.

This clonotype originated in a man aged 45-60 years with active COVID-19. The V gene is TRBV10-2 and the J gene is TRBJ2-2; TRBD2 fits 8 bases in the junction. The material sequenced was peripheral blood. The CDR3 amino acid sequence is: CASRVSGVNTGELFF. The DNA sequence is given as TGCGCCAGCAGAGTTAGCGGGGTGAACACCGGGGAGCTGTTTTTT.